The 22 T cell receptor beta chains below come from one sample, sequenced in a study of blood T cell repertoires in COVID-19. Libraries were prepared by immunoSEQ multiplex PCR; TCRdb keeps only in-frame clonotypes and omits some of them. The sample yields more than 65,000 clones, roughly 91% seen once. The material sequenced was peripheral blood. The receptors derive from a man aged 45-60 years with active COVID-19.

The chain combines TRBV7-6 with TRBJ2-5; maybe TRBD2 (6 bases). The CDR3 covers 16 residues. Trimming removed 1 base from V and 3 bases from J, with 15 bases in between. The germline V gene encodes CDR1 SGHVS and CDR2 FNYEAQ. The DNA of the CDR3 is TGTGCCAGCAGCTTAGGGGGACTCGCAGGGAAAGAGACCCAGTACTTC. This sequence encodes CASSLGGLAGKETQYF.

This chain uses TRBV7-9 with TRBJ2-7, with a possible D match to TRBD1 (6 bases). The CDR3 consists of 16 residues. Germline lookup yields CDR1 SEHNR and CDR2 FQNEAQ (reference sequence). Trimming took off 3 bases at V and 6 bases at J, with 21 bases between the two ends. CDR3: CASSLPMGAALTEQYF. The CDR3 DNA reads TGTGCCAGCAGCTTGCCTATGGGGGCAGCGTTGACCGAGCAGTACTTC.

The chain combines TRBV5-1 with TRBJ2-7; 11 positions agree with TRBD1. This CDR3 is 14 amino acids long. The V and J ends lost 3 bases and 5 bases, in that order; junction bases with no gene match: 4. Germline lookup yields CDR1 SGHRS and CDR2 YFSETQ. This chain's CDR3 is CASSSGQGAHEQYF. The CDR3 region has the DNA TGCGCCAGCAGCTCCGGACAGGGGGCCCACGAGCAGTACTTC.

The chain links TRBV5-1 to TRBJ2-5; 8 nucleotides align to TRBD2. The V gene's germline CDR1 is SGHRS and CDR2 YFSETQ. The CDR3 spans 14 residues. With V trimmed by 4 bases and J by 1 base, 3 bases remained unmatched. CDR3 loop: CASSPAGAQETQYF. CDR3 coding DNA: TGCGCCAGCAGCCCAGCGGGAGCCCAAGAGACCCAGTACTTC.

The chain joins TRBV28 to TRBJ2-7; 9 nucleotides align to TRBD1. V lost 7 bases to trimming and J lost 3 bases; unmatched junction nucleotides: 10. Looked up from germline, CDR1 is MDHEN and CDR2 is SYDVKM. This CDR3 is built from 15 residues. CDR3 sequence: CASKHRDRANYEQYF. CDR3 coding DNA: TGTGCCAGCAAACACCGGGACAGGGCCAACTACGAGCAGTACTTC.

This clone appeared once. The chain's CDR3 is CASSRGPTSTDTQYF. CDR3 in DNA: TGTGCCAGCAGTCGAGGCCCGACTAGCACAGATACGCAGTATTTT. V and J are TRBV6-5 and TRBJ2-3; the D is unclear. The germline CDR1 and CDR2 sequences are MNHEY and SVGAGI. Deletions cut 5 bases from V and 0 bases from J, with 12 bases between. The CDR3 is 15 residues long.

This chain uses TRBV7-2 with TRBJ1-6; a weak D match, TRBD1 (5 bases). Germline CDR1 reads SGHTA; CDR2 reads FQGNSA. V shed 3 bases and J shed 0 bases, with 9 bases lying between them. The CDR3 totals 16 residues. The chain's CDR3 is CASSLRDSSYNSPLHF. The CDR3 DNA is TGTGCCAGCAGCTTGAGAGACAGCTCCTATAATTCACCCCTCCACTTT.

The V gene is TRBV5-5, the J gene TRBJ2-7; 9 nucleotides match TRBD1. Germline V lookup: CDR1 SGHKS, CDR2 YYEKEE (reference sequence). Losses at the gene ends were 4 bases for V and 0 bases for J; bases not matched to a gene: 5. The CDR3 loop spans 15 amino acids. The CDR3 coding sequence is TGTGCCAGCAGCCTAGGGACAGGGATCTCCTACGAGCAGTACTTC. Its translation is CASSLGTGISYEQYF. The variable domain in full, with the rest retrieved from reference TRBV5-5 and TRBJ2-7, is DAGVTQSPTHLIKTRGQQVTLRCSPISGHKSVSWYQQVLGQGPQFIFQYYEKEERGRGNFPDRFSARQFPNYSSELNVNALLLGDSALYLCASSLGTGISYEQYFGPGTRLTVT.

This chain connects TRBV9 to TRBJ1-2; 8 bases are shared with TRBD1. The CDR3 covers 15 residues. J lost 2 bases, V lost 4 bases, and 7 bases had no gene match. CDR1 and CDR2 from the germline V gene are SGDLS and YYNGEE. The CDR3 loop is CASSNGGTGNYGYTF. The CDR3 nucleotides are TGTGCCAGCAGCAATGGGGGGACAGGCAACTATGGCTACACCTTC.

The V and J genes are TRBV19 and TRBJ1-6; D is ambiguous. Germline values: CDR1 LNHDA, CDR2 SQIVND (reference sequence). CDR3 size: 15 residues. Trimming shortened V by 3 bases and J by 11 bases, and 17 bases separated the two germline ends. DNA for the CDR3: TGTGCCAGTAGTATTGACGGCAGGACTCTCCCACCCCTCCACTTT. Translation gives CASSIDGRTLPPLHF.

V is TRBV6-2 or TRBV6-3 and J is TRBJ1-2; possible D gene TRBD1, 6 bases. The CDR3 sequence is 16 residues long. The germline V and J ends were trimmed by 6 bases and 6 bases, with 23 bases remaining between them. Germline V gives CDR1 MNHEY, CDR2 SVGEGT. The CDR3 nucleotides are TGTGCCAGCAGCCAGGTGATCGACACAGGGTTGGATGGCTACACCTTC. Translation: CASSQVIDTGLDGYTF.

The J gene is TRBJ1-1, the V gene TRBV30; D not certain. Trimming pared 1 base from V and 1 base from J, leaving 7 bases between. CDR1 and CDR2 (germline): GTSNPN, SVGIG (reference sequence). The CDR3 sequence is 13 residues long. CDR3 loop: CAWSAGPNTEAFF. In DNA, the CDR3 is TGTGCCTGGAGTGCCGGTCCGAACACTGAAGCTTTCTTT.

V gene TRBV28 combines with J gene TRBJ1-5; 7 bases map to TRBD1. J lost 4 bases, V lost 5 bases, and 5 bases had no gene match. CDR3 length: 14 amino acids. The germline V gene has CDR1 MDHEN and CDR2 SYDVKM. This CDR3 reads CASSLVRGNQPQHF. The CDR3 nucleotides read TGTGCCAGCAGTCTTGTCAGGGGGAATCAGCCCCAGCATTTT. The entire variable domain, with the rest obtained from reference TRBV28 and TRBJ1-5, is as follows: DVKVTQSSRYLVKRTGEKVFLECVQDMDHENMFWYRQDPGLGLRLIYFSYDVKMKEKGDIPEGYSVSREKKERFSLILESASTNQTSMYLCASSLVRGNQPQHFGDGTRLSIL.

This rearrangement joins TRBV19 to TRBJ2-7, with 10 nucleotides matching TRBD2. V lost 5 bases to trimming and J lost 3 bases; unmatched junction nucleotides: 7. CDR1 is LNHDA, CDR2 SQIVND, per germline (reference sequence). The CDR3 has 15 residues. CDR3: CASSVSSGSYYEQYF. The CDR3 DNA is TGTGCCAGTAGTGTATCTAGCGGGAGTTACTACGAGCAGTACTTC.

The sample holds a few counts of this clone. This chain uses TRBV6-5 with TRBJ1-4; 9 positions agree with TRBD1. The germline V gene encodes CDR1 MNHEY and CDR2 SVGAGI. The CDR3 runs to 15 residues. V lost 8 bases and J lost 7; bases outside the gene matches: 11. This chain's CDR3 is CASRTGGAVVEKLFF. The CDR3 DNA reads TGTGCCAGCCGAACAGGGGGCGCCGTCGTTGAAAAACTGTTTTTT.

The DNA for the CDR3 is TGCGCCAGCAGCCTAGACAGGGGGAATCAGCCCCAGCATTTT. Translating gives CASSLDRGNQPQHF. The chain carries TRBV4-3 and TRBJ1-5; 9 nucleotides line up with TRBD1. The germline CDR1 and CDR2 sequences are LGHNA and YSLEER. This CDR3 has 14 amino acids. The V segment lost 4 bases and the J segment 4 bases; nucleotides outside the gene matches: 2.

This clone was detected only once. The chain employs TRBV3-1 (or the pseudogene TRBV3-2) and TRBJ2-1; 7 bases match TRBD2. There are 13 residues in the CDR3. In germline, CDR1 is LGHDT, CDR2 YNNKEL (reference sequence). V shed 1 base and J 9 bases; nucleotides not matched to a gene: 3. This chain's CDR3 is CASSQVASGEQFF. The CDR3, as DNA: TGTGCCAGCAGCCAAGTAGCTAGCGGTGAGCAGTTCTTC.

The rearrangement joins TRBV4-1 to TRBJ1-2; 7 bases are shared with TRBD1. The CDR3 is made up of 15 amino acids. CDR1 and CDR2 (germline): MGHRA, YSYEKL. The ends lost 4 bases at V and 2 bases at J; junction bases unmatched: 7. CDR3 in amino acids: CASSPFTGANYGYTF. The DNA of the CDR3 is TGCGCCAGCAGCCCTTTTACAGGGGCCAACTATGGCTACACCTTC.

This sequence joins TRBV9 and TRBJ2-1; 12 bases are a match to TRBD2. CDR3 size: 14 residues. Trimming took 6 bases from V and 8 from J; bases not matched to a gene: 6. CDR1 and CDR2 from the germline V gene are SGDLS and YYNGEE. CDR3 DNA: TGTGCCAGCACCCCGACTAGCGGGAGAGATGAGCAGTTCTTC. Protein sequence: CASTPTSGRDEQFF.

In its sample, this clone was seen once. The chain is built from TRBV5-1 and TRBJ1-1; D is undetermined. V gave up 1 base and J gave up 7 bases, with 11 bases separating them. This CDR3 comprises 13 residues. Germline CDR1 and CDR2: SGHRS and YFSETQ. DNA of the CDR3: TGCGCCAGCAGCTTGCCCGTACCCGGTGAAGCTTTCTTT. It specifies CASSLPVPGEAFF.

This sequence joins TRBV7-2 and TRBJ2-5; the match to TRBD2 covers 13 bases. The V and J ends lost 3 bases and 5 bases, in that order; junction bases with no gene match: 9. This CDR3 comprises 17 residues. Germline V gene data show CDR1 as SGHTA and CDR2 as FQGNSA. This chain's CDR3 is CASSFNILAGGAETQYF. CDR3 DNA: TGTGCCAGCAGCTTTAATATACTAGCGGGGGGGGCGGAGACCCAGTACTTC.

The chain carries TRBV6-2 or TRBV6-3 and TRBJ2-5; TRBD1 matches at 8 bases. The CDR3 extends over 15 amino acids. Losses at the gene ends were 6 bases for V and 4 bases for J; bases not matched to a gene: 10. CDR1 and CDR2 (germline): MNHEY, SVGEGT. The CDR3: CASSTGQGYRETQYF. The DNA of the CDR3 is TGTGCCAGCAGCACCGGACAGGGCTACCGAGAGACCCAGTACTTC.